This is a list of T cell receptor beta chains from one sample in a study of neoadjuvant nivolumab and ipilimumab in lung cancer. Data came from immunoSEQ multiplex PCR; TCRdb stores just in-frame clones and leaves some out. The table has 7,000 to 8,500 clones, around 90% seen once; the top ten hold approximately 2.4%. The sample here was tumor tissue, taken after neoadjuvant nivolumab, alone or with ipilimumab, at or shortly before surgery. These receptor sequences come from an adult with non-small cell lung cancer. Some clones in this sample may be carry-over from other donors' samples. Both conserved end residues are part of each CDR3. The D gene is left open where the match is weak. Only some rows state a clone size, as once, few, many or a class for expanded clones.

TRBD2,NA,TRBJ2-3,TRBV7-8,15,CASSNGTSGRRGQYF,TGTGCCAGCAGCAATGGGACTAGCGGGAGGAGGGGGCAGTATTTT
NA,NA,TRBJ2-2,TRBV7-9,14,CASSLGGVAGELFF,TGTGCCAGCAGCTTAGGAGGGGTCGCCGGGGAGCTGTTTTTT
TRBD1,NA,TRBJ1-1,TRBV7-8,15,CASSSTGGGGTEAFF,TGTGCCAGCAGCTCCACAGGGGGAGGTGGAACTGAAGCTTTCTTT
TRBD1,NA,TRBJ2-5,TRBV18,16,CASSRAGTGVQETQYF,TGTGCCAGCTCACGAGCCGGGACAGGGGTCCAGGAGACCCAGTACTTC
TRBD2,NA,TRBJ2-7,TRBV7-8,16,CASNLEGGFASYEQYF,TGTGCCAGCAACCTTGAGGGAGGGTTCGCGTCCTACGAGCAGTACTTC
TRBD1,NA,TRBJ2-7,TRBV18,16,CASSPSQGAKTYEQYF,TGTGCCAGCTCACCATCACAGGGGGCGAAAACCTACGAGCAGTACTTC
TRBD1,NA,TRBJ1-1,TRBV30,14,CAWRDRGPNTEAFF,TGTGCCTGGAGAGACAGGGGCCCGAACACTGAAGCTTTCTTT
TRBD2,NA,TRBJ2-5,TRBV10-3,14,CAISDPAGAETQYF,TGTGCCATCAGTGATCCAGCGGGAGCAGAGACCCAGTACTTC
NA,once,TRBJ2-7,TRBV11-2,14,CASSLGLVVYEQYF,TGTGCCAGCAGCTTAGGGCTAGTAGTCTACGAGCAGTACTTC
TRBD1,NA,TRBJ1-1,TRBV30,15,CAWSVFRGRVTEAFF,TGTGCCTGGAGTGTATTCAGGGGGCGAGTCACTGAAGCTTTCTTT
TRBD1,medium-sized,TRBJ1-2,TRBV9,14,CASSAGTALQGYTF,TGTGCCAGCAGCGCCGGGACAGCCCTCCAGGGCTACACCTTC
NA,NA,TRBJ1-4,TRBV19,15,CASSPLRARNEKLFF,TGTGCCAGTAGTCCTCTCCGGGCCCGGAATGAAAAACTGTTTTTT
TRBD1,NA,TRBJ1-5,TRBV7-2,14,CASSKDRVQQPQHF,TGTGCCAGCAGCAAAGACAGGGTTCAACAGCCCCAGCATTTT
NA,NA,TRBJ1-6,TRBV18,15,CASSRPPGHNSPLHF,TGTGCCAGCTCACGACCCCCGGGGCATAATTCACCCCTCCACTTT
NA,few,TRBJ2-4,TRBV5-1,11,CASSMGPLQYF,TGCGCCAGCAGCATGGGACCCCTACAGTACTTC
NA,NA,TRBJ2-1,TRBV7-2,15,CASSTTGTGPYEQFF,TGTGCCAGCAGCACTACCGGGACGGGACCGTATGAGCAGTTCTTC
NA,NA,TRBJ2-3,TRBV9,12,CASSAVPDTQYF,TGTGCCAGCAGCGCCGTCCCAGATACGCAGTATTTT
TRBD1,few,TRBJ1-1,TRBV30,10,CASQGASAFF,TGTGCCTCGCAGGGGGCGAGTGCTTTCTTT
NA,NA,TRBJ1-5,TRBV4-2,13,CASRGSGAQPQHF,TGTGCCAGCAGGGGCAGCGGTGCTCAGCCCCAGCATTTT
TRBD2,few,TRBJ2-1,TRBV14,14,CASSVLAGGNEQFF,TGTGCCAGCAGTGTTCTAGCGGGAGGCAATGAGCAGTTCTTC
NA,NA,TRBJ2-7,TRBV7-9,13,CASSRPEGYEQYF,TGTGCCTCTTCTCGACCGGAAGGCTACGAGCAGTACTTC
NA,NA,TRBJ2-1,TRBV6-6,12,CASSTSAGEQFF,TGTGCCAGCAGTACCTCCGCGGGGGAGCAGTTCTTC
NA,NA,TRBJ2-1,TRBV7-8,15,CASSLQTRAIDEQFF,TGTGCCAGCAGCCTACAAACTAGAGCGATCGATGAGCAGTTCTTC
TRBD2,NA,TRBJ2-1,TRBV9,19,CASSDNKVSGSRSYNEQFF,TGTGCCAGCAGCGACAATAAAGTTAGCGGGAGCCGATCCTACAATGAGCAGTTCTTC
TRBD1,NA,TRBJ1-1,TRBV30,15,CAWSSGTGANGGAFF,TGTGCCTGGAGTTCCGGGACAGGGGCTAACGGAGGAGCTTTCTTT
NA,NA,TRBJ1-5,TRBV7-8,15,CASSWGEYSNQPQHF,TGTGCCAGCAGTTGGGGAGAATATAGCAATCAGCCCCAGCATTTT
NA,NA,TRBJ2-5,TRBV18,13,CASSRTNQETQYF,TGTGCCAGCTCAAGGACAAACCAAGAGACCCAGTACTTC